This T cell receptor (beta chain) was retrieved from a study of blood T cell repertoires in COVID-19. Study information: Some COVID-19 samples were acute and others convalescent; all came from the United States, Italy and Spain. Sources were T cells, B-cell-depleted T cells, or PBMCs; the material itself was cDNA or gDNA.

Trimming at V came to 6 bases and at J to 4 bases, leaving 14 bases not matched to a gene. CDR3 length: 17 amino acids. Germline loops: CDR1 LGHNA, CDR2 YSLEER. Authors' processing steps: By means of reference gene primer amplification, nucleated cell counts were estimated. Clones were sequenced by immunoSEQ multiplex PCR, and TCRdb holds only the in-frame ones, with some missing. V, J and clone size are those of that table, while D and trimming were read from the DNA. The sample holds about 41,000 clones, about four fifths seen once. This chain connects TRBV4-3 to TRBJ1-1, with 10 bases that match TRBD1. The TCR originated in an elderly woman with acute or convalescent COVID-19. The sample taken for sequencing was peripheral blood. In DNA form, the CDR3 reads TGCGCCAGCAGACGGACCGGGACAGGGGATGGGGCCACTGAAGCTTTCTTT. This sequence encodes CASRRTGTGDGATEAFF.